This T cell receptor beta chain was identified during a study of read filtering for tumor transcriptome and immune sequencing (dated by TCRdb to 2020 to 2022). At the level of the whole study: Of the patients in the cohort, around 17 were male and some 15 were female, and their mean age was about 70 years, with a range of roughly 40 to 80. Under revised international staging, roughly eight patients fell into R-ISS I, 15 or so into R-ISS II and 7 into R-ISS III. Whole-transcriptome libraries were prepared with the TruSeq RNA Access Library Prep Kit after DNase treatment. TCR-region mapped reads per sample ranged from about 3.5 to 10.27 million with IR-seq versus only about 75 to 1273 with RNA-seq. The study compared TCR repertoires from targeted immune repertoire sequencing and bulk whole-transcriptome sequencing run on the same bone marrow samples. As a main aim, a read-filtering strategy for immune repertoire data was addressed, with the specific question being whether clonotypes supported by a single read should be removed. Findings and caveats that apply to the study as a whole: Single-read clonotypes made up about four fifths of clonotypes but roughly 3.2% of total reads in IR-seq, and around 73% of clonotypes and roughly 45% of reads in RNA-seq. IR-seq captured clonotypes at much higher depth and more reliably than RNA-seq, and smaller IR-seq throughput sufficed to identify most shared clonotypes. The correlation between IR-seq and RNA-seq shared clonotype proportions rose when single-read clonotypes were removed. Rather than purified T cells, the sorted CD138-negative fraction was a mixed bone marrow immune population.

The table lists this clonotype with many counts. Its antigen is currently not known. Per-base quality was not reported, and no clone a single base away is much larger than it. Each patient had bone marrow sampled at the time of active disease. Isolation of bone marrow mononuclear cells was performed by Ficoll-Hypaque density gradient centrifugation. Myeloma plasma cells were removed and CD138-negative cells were obtained by negative selection following labeling with CD138 magnetic microbeads on a MACS separator. Flow cytometry on an Attune NxT with CD138 antibodies was used to check the purity of the isolated cells. TRIzol reagent was used to extract total RNA, and a NanoDrop spectrophotometer was used to quantify the extracted RNA. For each patient, the CD138-negative bone marrow sample underwent paired RNA-seq and IR-seq. TCR libraries were built from roughly 400 ng RNA with the Immunoverse kit, using molecular barcoded adaptors covering alpha/delta and beta/gamma chains. TCR library preparation used the same RNA that was used for transcriptome sequencing. Sequencing of TCR libraries was carried out on an Illumina HiSeq 4000 with 2 x 150 cycles. The study's own analysis went as follows. MiXCR aligned TCR reads to human V, D, J and C references and assembled the aligned reads into CDR3 clonotypes, with quality filtering and error correction included. Clonotype counts and gene usage diversity were analyzed with the tcR package in R. For inspection of raw mapping reads, RNA-seq reads were mapped by STAR aligner version 2.5.3a onto GRCh37 of the human genome. To test how sequencing depth affected the clonotypes detected, IR-seq fastq files were randomly downsampled with Seqtk 1.3. TCRdb reprocessing: public reads trimmed at Q25 with fastp, clones called with MiXCR, in-frame beta chains kept. Each record represents a unique CDR3 protein, reported with the most common genes and DNA among its rows. The V and J calls were not made by the authors but by TCRdb's processing. The sample table holds roughly 130,000 distinct CDR3 sequences, of which approximately 12% were seen once. Clones ranked in the top ten supply 9.5% to 12% of the sample.

Including the terminal cysteine and phenylalanine, the CDR3 comprises 11 residues. Here the CDR3 DNA is all that survives: 33 bases in frame from base 1. V is shortened by 6 bases, J by 4 bases, and the region joining them spans 6 bases. Via the germline V gene, CDR1 is MNHNS and CDR2 SASEGT. Rearrangement joined TRBV6-1 to TRBJ1-2; no D gene can be assigned with confidence. The clonotype comes from a donor aged 40 or older with multiple myeloma. Sequencing was done on a sample of a population of CD138-negative cells sorted from bone marrow. The sample's cell subset or site label, decoded: bone marrow mononuclear cells depleted of CD138+ plasma/myeloma cells by negative magnetic selection. In nucleotide form, the sequence is TGTGCCAGCAGACAAATCTATGGCTACACCTTC. This sequence encodes CASRQIYGYTF.